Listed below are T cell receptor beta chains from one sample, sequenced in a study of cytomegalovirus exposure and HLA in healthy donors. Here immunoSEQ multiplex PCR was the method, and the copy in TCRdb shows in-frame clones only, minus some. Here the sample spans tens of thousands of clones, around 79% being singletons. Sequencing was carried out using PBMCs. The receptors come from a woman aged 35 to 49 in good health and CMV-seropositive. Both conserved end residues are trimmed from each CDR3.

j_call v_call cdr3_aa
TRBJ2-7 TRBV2 ASRKGQGTYEQY
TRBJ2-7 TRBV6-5 ATTGTGLNEQY
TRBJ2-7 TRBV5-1 ASRPGTVPGEQY
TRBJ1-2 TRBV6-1 ASSEVSGSGGYT
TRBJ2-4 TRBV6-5 ASRHNQGAQNIQY
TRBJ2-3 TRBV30 AWSVRGTQY
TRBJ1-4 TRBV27 ASSANRVNNEKLF
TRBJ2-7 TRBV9 ASSALPQGYEQY
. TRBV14 ASRRGGAYEQY
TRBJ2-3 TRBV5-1 ASSLQGWWDTQY
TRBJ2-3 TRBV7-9 ASRTQTSTDTQY
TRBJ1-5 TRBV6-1 AVQTGGSNQPQH
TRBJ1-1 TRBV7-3 ASSYMGGMTEAF
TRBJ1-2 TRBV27 ASSSSTLPDRDYGYT
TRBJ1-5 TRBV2 ASTERGGSGQPQH
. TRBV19 ASSIDAAGNYEQY
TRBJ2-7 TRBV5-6 ASSGLAGEQY
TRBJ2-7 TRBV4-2 ASSQDTGLAGDYEQY
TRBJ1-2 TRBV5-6 ASSPGQGYGYT
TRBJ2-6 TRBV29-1 SVRGLSSGANVLT
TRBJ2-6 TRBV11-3 ASSLSGPGEAGANVLT
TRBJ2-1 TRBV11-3 ASSFAGQGNEQF
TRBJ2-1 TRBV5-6 ASSPGQFTYNEQF
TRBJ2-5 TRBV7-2 ASSFAAPIRETQY
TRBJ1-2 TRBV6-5 ASGVRTGGVGYT
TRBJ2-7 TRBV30 AWSGGPGEQY
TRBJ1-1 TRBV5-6 ASSPGPQNTEAF
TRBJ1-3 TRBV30 AWSAGTGNTIY
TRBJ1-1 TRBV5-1 ASSRDPVTGTKNTEAF
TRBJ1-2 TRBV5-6 ASSLAGVTNYGYT
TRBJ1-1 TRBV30 AWVGHRNTEAF
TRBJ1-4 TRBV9 ASSRTGNEEKLF
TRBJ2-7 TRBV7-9 ASSPDRAPYEQY
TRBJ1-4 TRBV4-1 ASSQFGLATNEKLF
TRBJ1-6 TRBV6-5 ASNDRRGSPLH
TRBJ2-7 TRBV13 ASSLSSETYEQY
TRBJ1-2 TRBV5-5 ASSLDRINYGYT
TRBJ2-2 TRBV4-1 ASSQAWPPNTGELF
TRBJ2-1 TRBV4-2 ASSQGLGLAGVRSYNEQF
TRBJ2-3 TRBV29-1 SAPYAGAADTQY